These 17 T cell receptor beta chains were all obtained from the same sample, sequenced in a study of blood T cell repertoires in COVID-19. The repertoire was sequenced with immunoSEQ multiplex PCR; TCRdb's copy has only in-frame clones and lacks some. The table shows roughly 270,000 clones, with 88% occurring only once. Specimen: peripheral blood. These receptors were collected from a man younger than 35 with active or convalescent COVID-19.

The chain carries TRBV24-1 and TRBJ1-4; weak D call: TRBD1 (5 bases). CDR1 KGHDR and CDR2 SFDVKD come from the germline V gene. This CDR3 has 16 amino acids. Trimming stripped 4 bases from V and 2 bases from J, with 13 bases between. DNA of the CDR3: TGTGCCACCAGTGAGTCAGGGTGGGGCACTAATGAAAAACTGTTTTTT. Translation gives CATSESGWGTNEKLFF.

This chain links TRBV15 with TRBJ2-3, with a tentative D call TRBD1 (7 bases). Germline V gene sequence: CDR1 LNHNV, CDR2 YYDKDF (reference sequence). V was pared by 5 bases and J by 2 bases, with 14 bases between. The CDR3 totals 15 residues. CDR3: CATSGGTDNTDTQYF. The CDR3 nucleotides are TGTGCCACCAGCGGGGGGACAGACAACACAGATACGCAGTATTTT. Full variable domain (outside the CDR3, taken from reference TRBV15 and TRBJ2-3): DAMVIQNPRYQVTQFGKPVTLSCSQTLNHNVMYWYQQKSSQAPKLLFHYYDKDFNNEADTPDNFQSRRPNTSFCFLDIRSPGLGDTAMYLCATSGGTDNTDTQYFGPGTRLTVL.

This chain's CDR3 is CASSQGTGINEQFF. The CDR3 coding sequence is TGCGCCAGCAGCCAAGGGACAGGGATAAATGAGCAGTTCTTC. The J gene is TRBJ2-1, the V gene TRBV4-1, with 8 bases matching TRBD1. CDR1 and CDR2 from the germline V gene are MGHRA and YSYEKL. The V segment lost 1 base and the J segment 7 bases; nucleotides outside the gene matches: 3. This CDR3 contains 14 residues.

The chain has TRBV18 and TRBJ1-1; D perhaps matches TRBD1 (6 bases). V was pared by 3 bases and J by 2 bases, with 16 bases between. This CDR3 region has 16 residues. Germline CDR1 is KGHSH and CDR2 is LQKENI. For the CDR3, the DNA is TGTGCCAGCTCACCGCCCGGACAGAGTCACAACACTGAAGCTTTCTTT. Amino acid sequence: CASSPPGQSHNTEAFF.

This sequence joins TRBV2 and TRBJ2-7; 14 nucleotides match TRBD2. With V trimmed by 8 bases and J by 2 bases, 8 bases remained unmatched. The CDR3 is 16 residues long. Germline V gene lookup returns CDR1 SNHLY and CDR2 FYNNEI. The CDR3 is CASLGTSGGRAYEQYF. CDR3 coding DNA: TGTGCCAGCCTCGGGACTAGCGGGGGCCGCGCCTACGAGCAGTACTTC.

This chain joins TRBV3-1 (or the pseudogene TRBV3-2) and TRBJ2-7, with a possible D match to TRBD1 (5 bases). In germline, CDR1 is LGHDT, CDR2 YNNKEL (reference sequence). Trimming cost V 3 bases and J 1 base, with 7 bases left between them. The CDR3 is 13 amino acids. The CDR3 bases are TGTGCCAGCAGCCAGACAGAGTCCTACGAGCAGTACTTC. Encoded protein: CASSQTESYEQYF.

The chain combines TRBV11-2 with TRBJ1-1; possibly TRBD1 for D (5 bases). Looked up from germline, CDR1 is SGHAT and CDR2 is FQNNGV. The CDR3 has 14 amino acids. Trimming took off 2 bases at V and 1 base at J, with 8 bases between the two ends. CDR3 residues: CASSLRGENTEAFF. Here the CDR3 DNA reads TGTGCCAGCAGCTTAAGGGGCGAGAACACTGAAGCTTTCTTT.

This clone showed up just once. This chain connects TRBV13 to TRBJ2-2; 10 bases line up with TRBD2. Germline trimming cut 0 bases from V and 4 bases from J; bases unmatched to any gene: 5. The CDR3 runs 17 residues. Germline V gives CDR1 PRHDT, CDR2 FYEKMQ (reference sequence). CDR3 nucleotides: TGTGCCAGCAGCTTAGGGAGCGGGGGGGCGACCACCGGGGAGCTGTTTTTT. Protein sequence: CASSLGSGGATTGELFF.

The chain combines TRBV19 with TRBJ2-1; unclear D gene. V was trimmed by 5 bases and J by 0 bases, leaving 8 bases between them. The CDR3 spans 14 residues. Germline V gene data show CDR1 as LNHDA and CDR2 as SQIVND (reference sequence). CDR3 residues: CASSSTRSYNEQFF. CDR3 bases: TGTGCCAGTAGTTCTACGCGCTCCTACAATGAGCAGTTCTTC. The variable domain in full, completed from reference TRBV19 and TRBJ2-1, reads DGGITQSPKYLFRKEGQNVTLSCEQNLNHDAMYWYRQDPGQGLRLIYYSQIVNDFQKGDIAEGYSVSREKKESFPLTVTSAQKNPTAFYLCASSSTRSYNEQFFGPGTRLTVL.

The chain combines TRBV15 with TRBJ2-7; TRBD1 matches 9 bases. Germline V CDR1 and CDR2: LNHNV, YYDKDF (reference sequence). This CDR3 spans 14 amino acids. With 5 bases clipped from V and 7 bases from J, the junction kept 9 bases outside the gene matches. As DNA, the CDR3 is TGTGCCACCAGCGGCCGGGACAGGGTACTAGAGCAGTACTTC. Protein: CATSGRDRVLEQYF.

V is TRBV11-3 and J is TRBJ2-3, with D perhaps matching TRBD2 (6 bases). V lost 5 bases to trimming and J lost 6 bases, with 18 bases between them. This CDR3 region has 15 residues. Looked up from germline, CDR1 is SGHNT and CDR2 is YENEEA. The CDR3 DNA is TGTGCCAGCAGCGACCCCCGGACTAAGCCTGATACGCAGTATTTT. The encoded protein is CASSDPRTKPDTQYF.

The chain has TRBV9 and TRBJ2-7, with D perhaps TRBD1 (5 bases). The V gene lost 4 bases and the J gene lost 0 bases, with 8 bases spanning the gap. Germline V gene data show CDR1 as SGDLS and CDR2 as YYNGEE. CDR3 length: 13 residues. The CDR3, as DNA: TGTGCCAGCAGCAAAGGGGTCTCCTACGAGCAGTACTTC. The encoded protein is CASSKGVSYEQYF.

This clone has just one count. The chain couples TRBV4-3 to TRBJ1-1; 8 bases are a match to TRBD1. CDR1 and CDR2 (germline): LGHNA, YSLEER. Germline trimming cut 0 bases from V and 4 bases from J; bases unmatched to any gene: 10. This CDR3 has 17 amino acids. CDR3: CASSQDLTGQGATEAFF. CDR3 nucleotides: TGCGCCAGCAGCCAAGATCTAACCGGACAGGGAGCCACTGAAGCTTTCTTT.

The chain uses TRBV29-1 and TRBJ2-3, with D perhaps matching TRBD1 (7 bases). This CDR3 contains 14 residues. The germline V gene encodes CDR1 SQVTM and CDR2 ANQGSEA. V was clipped by 5 bases and J by 4 bases, with 16 bases between them. In nucleotides, the CDR3 is TGCAGCGTTTCGCAGGGGGGCGTGGCAGATACGCAGTATTTT. Translated, it gives CSVSQGGVADTQYF.

V gene TRBV15 combines with J gene TRBJ2-7; D unresolved. The CDR3 length is 12 residues. The V end was cut by 5 bases, the J end by 5 bases, with 10 bases between. The germline CDR1 and CDR2 sequences are LNHNV and YYDKDF (reference sequence). CDR3: CATSPGLHEQYF. The DNA of the CDR3 is TGTGCCACCAGCCCGGGTCTCCACGAGCAGTACTTC.

In its sample, this clone was seen a few times. The chain couples TRBV27 to TRBJ1-6; TRBD1 might be the D (6 bases). Trimming stripped 3 bases from V and 8 bases from J, with 14 bases between. CDR1 is MNHEY and CDR2 is SMNVEV in the germline V gene (reference sequence). This CDR3 is 15 amino acids long. The CDR3 reads CASSFRRPGDSPLHF. CDR3 DNA sequence: TGTGCCAGCAGTTTCCGCCGGCCAGGGGATTCACCCCTCCACTTT.

DNA for the CDR3: TGCAGTGCTAGTGACTCCGGGGTCGGCACAGATACGCAGTATTTT. This gives the protein CSASDSGVGTDTQYF. V is TRBV20-1 and J is TRBJ2-3; D perhaps matches TRBD2 (5 bases). This CDR3 is 15 amino acids long. Germline V lookup: CDR1 DFQATT, CDR2 SNEGSKA (reference sequence). V was clipped by 3 bases and J by 1 base, with 14 bases between them.